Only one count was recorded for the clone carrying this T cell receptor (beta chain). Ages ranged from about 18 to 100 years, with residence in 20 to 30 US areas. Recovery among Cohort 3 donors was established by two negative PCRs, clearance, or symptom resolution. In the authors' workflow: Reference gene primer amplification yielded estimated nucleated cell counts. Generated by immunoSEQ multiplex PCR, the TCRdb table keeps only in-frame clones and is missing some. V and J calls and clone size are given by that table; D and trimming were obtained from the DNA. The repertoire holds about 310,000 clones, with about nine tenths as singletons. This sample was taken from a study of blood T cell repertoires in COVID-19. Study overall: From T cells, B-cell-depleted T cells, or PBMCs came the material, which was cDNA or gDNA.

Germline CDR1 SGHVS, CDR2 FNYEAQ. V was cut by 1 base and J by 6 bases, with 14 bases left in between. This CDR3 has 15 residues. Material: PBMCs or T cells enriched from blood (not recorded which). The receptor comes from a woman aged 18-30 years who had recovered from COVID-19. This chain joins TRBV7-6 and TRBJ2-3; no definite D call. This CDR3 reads CASSLDTVVADTQYF. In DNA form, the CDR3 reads TGTGCCAGCAGCTTAGATACCGTGGTAGCTGATACGCAGTATTTT.